This T cell receptor (beta chain) was identified during a study of blood T cell repertoires in COVID-19. V was trimmed by 3 bases and J by 4 bases, leaving 10 bases between them. CDR3 size: 14 residues. Per germline, CDR1 MNHEY and CDR2 SMNVEV (reference sequence). TCRdb keeps only in-frame clones here, not all; method: immunoSEQ multiplex PCR. The sample records approximately 22,000 clones, more than 80% being singletons. This rearrangement joins TRBV27 to TRBJ1-5, with a tentative D call TRBD1 (6 bases). The sequence derives from a woman in her 70s with COVID-19, enrolled during active disease. Source material: peripheral blood. As DNA, the CDR3 is TGTGCCAGCAGTTTCGCAGGGGTGAATCAGCCCCAGCATTTT. It specifies CASSFAGVNQPQHF.